The rows below give T cell receptor beta chains drawn from one sample of a study of somatic mutations in T cells in chronic GVHD. TCRdb's table, derived via immunoSEQ multiplex PCR, lists solely in-frame clones and lacks some. The sample shows some 13,000 clones, roughly 75% of them seen only once. Sequencing input: Vbeta20-negative CD4+ T cells from blood. Source of these receptors: a male patient aged 50 or older with chronic graft-versus-host disease. Some T cells may originate from the graft donor. CDR3s include the opening cysteine and the closing phenylalanine or tryptophan. D genes are given only for firm matches. The size entry is marked missing in some rows and otherwise reads once, few, many or a size class.

j_call: TRBJ2-3
d_call: TRBD1
clone_size: .
v_call: TRBV19
cdr3_aa: CASSYTGASDTQYF
cdr3_nt: TGTGCCAGTAGTTACACAGGGGCATCAGATACGCAGTATTTT

j_call: TRBJ2-2
d_call: TRBD2
clone_size: once
v_call: TRBV25-1
cdr3_aa: CASSKGLAHTGELFF
cdr3_nt: TGTGCCAGCAGTAAGGGACTAGCACACACCGGGGAGCTGTTTTTT

j_call: TRBJ2-7
d_call: TRBD1
clone_size: .
v_call: TRBV7-2
cdr3_aa: CASSTGGEQYF
cdr3_nt: TGTGCCAGCAGCACAGGGGGCGAGCAGTACTTC

j_call: TRBJ1-3
d_call: .
clone_size: .
v_call: TRBV29-1
cdr3_aa: CSVAGIPDSGNTIYF
cdr3_nt: TGCAGCGTCGCCGGGATCCCGGACTCTGGAAACACCATATATTTT

j_call: TRBJ1-2
d_call: TRBD1
clone_size: few
v_call: TRBV6-5
cdr3_aa: CASRPTGKANYGYTF
cdr3_nt: TGTGCCAGCAGACCGACAGGGAAAGCTAACTATGGCTACACCTTC

j_call: TRBJ1-2
d_call: .
clone_size: .
v_call: TRBV5-5
cdr3_aa: CASSAREGNYGYTF
cdr3_nt: TGTGCCAGCAGCGCCAGGGAAGGGAACTATGGCTACACCTTC

j_call: TRBJ1-4
d_call: TRBD1
clone_size: .
v_call: TRBV29-1
cdr3_aa: CSVEDDRAELFF
cdr3_nt: TGCAGCGTTGAAGACGACAGGGCTGAGCTGTTTTTT

j_call: TRBJ1-2
d_call: TRBD1
clone_size: .
v_call: TRBV6-6
cdr3_aa: CASKGTGLVYGYTF
cdr3_nt: TGTGCCAGCAAGGGGACAGGGCTCGTCTATGGCTACACCTTC

j_call: TRBJ1-3
d_call: .
clone_size: .
v_call: TRBV7-9
cdr3_aa: CASSLDGSVRSGNTIYF
cdr3_nt: TGTGCCAGCAGCTTAGACGGGTCAGTCCGCTCTGGAAACACCATATATTTT

j_call: TRBJ1-4
d_call: TRBD1
clone_size: .
v_call: TRBV6-5
cdr3_aa: CASSPDRGTGKLFF
cdr3_nt: TGTGCCAGCAGCCCCGACAGGGGGACCGGAAAACTGTTTTTT

j_call: TRBJ1-1
d_call: TRBD1
clone_size: .
v_call: TRBV5-4
cdr3_aa: CASSLVTGGTEAFF
cdr3_nt: TGTGCCAGCAGCTTGGTTACAGGGGGCACTGAAGCTTTCTTT

j_call: TRBJ1-5
d_call: .
clone_size: .
v_call: TRBV12-5
cdr3_aa: CASGLVTSGYSNQPQHF
cdr3_nt: TGTGCTAGTGGTTTGGTCACTTCGGGATATAGCAATCAGCCCCAGCATTTT

j_call: TRBJ2-7
d_call: .
clone_size: .
v_call: TRBV7-2
cdr3_aa: CASSLGPDYYEQYF
cdr3_nt: TGTGCCAGCAGCTTAGGCCCGGATTACTACGAGCAGTACTTC

j_call: TRBJ2-5
d_call: TRBD2
clone_size: .
v_call: TRBV7-9
cdr3_aa: CASSIGVGRLQETQYF
cdr3_nt: TGTGCCAGCAGCATCGGCGTCGGGAGGCTCCAAGAGACCCAGTACTTC

j_call: TRBJ2-5
d_call: TRBD1
clone_size: once
v_call: TRBV2
cdr3_aa: CASSDGQGAVGTQYF
cdr3_nt: TGTGCCAGCAGTGATGGGCAGGGGGCGGTCGGGACCCAGTACTTC

j_call: TRBJ1-2
d_call: .
clone_size: .
v_call: TRBV19
cdr3_aa: CASSNQGPNYGYTF
cdr3_nt: TGTGCCAGTAGTAACCAGGGCCCTAACTATGGCTACACCTTC

j_call: TRBJ1-5
d_call: .
clone_size: .
v_call: TRBV6-8
cdr3_aa: CASSYYGDNQPQHF
cdr3_nt: TGTGCCAGCAGTTACTACGGAGACAATCAGCCCCAGCATTTT

j_call: TRBJ2-2
d_call: .
clone_size: .
v_call: TRBV10-1
cdr3_aa: CASKRGGHHTGELFF
cdr3_nt: TGCGCCAGCAAAAGGGGAGGCCACCACACCGGGGAGCTGTTTTTT

j_call: TRBJ1-6
d_call: .
clone_size: few
v_call: TRBV27
cdr3_aa: CASRRSGTPSYNSPLHF
cdr3_nt: TGTGCCAGCAGGCGCTCCGGGACACCTTCCTATAATTCACCCCTCCACTTT

j_call: TRBJ2-1
d_call: TRBD2
clone_size: .
v_call: TRBV6-1
cdr3_aa: CASMWAGGNEQFF
cdr3_nt: TGTGCCAGCATGTGGGCGGGAGGGAATGAGCAGTTCTTC

j_call: TRBJ2-1
d_call: TRBD2
clone_size: .
v_call: TRBV7-2
cdr3_aa: CASSVPGLAGTSYNEQFF
cdr3_nt: TGTGCCAGCAGCGTACCGGGACTAGCGGGTACCTCCTACAATGAGCAGTTCTTC

j_call: TRBJ1-1
d_call: TRBD1
clone_size: .
v_call: TRBV7-2
cdr3_aa: CASIRGAGKEAFF
cdr3_nt: TGTGCCAGCATCAGGGGGGCAGGGAAGGAAGCTTTCTTT

j_call: TRBJ2-3
d_call: TRBD2
clone_size: once
v_call: TRBV11-2
cdr3_aa: CASRLGEGMTDTQYF
cdr3_nt: TGTGCCAGCAGGTTGGGGGAGGGTATGACAGATACGCAGTATTTT

j_call: TRBJ1-1
d_call: TRBD1
clone_size: .
v_call: TRBV6-5
cdr3_aa: CASRTGVYTEAFF
cdr3_nt: TGTGCCAGCCGAACAGGGGTTTACACTGAAGCTTTCTTT

j_call: TRBJ2-1
d_call: TRBD1
clone_size: .
v_call: TRBV7-7
cdr3_aa: CASSLDRGNEQFF
cdr3_nt: TGTGCCAGCAGCTTAGACAGGGGAAATGAGCAGTTCTTC

j_call: TRBJ1-1
d_call: .
clone_size: once
v_call: TRBV7-2
cdr3_aa: CASSKTGSNTEAFF
cdr3_nt: TGTGCCAGCTCCAAGACAGGTTCGAACACTGAAGCTTTCTTT

j_call: TRBJ2-2
d_call: .
clone_size: .
v_call: TRBV4-3
cdr3_aa: CASSQETDIGAGELFF
cdr3_nt: TGCGCCAGCAGCCAAGAGACGGATATAGGGGCCGGGGAGCTGTTTTTT

j_call: TRBJ2-7
d_call: TRBD2
clone_size: .
v_call: TRBV7-3
cdr3_aa: CASSFDGRSSGEQYF
cdr3_nt: TGTGCCAGCAGCTTCGATGGGCGTTCTAGCGGCGAGCAGTACTTC

j_call: TRBJ1-2
d_call: TRBD1
clone_size: .
v_call: TRBV28
cdr3_aa: CASSSGQDYGYTF
cdr3_nt: TGTGCCAGCAGTTCGGGACAGGACTATGGCTACACCTTC

j_call: TRBJ1-5
d_call: TRBD1
clone_size: .
v_call: TRBV6-5
cdr3_aa: CASSKGQALGQPQHF
cdr3_nt: TGTGCCAGCAGCAAGGGACAGGCTTTAGGTCAGCCCCAGCATTTT

j_call: TRBJ1-2
d_call: .
clone_size: .
v_call: TRBV28
cdr3_aa: CASKGGEGGFYGYTF
cdr3_nt: TGTGCCAGCAAGGGGGGGGAGGGCGGCTTCTATGGCTACACCTTC

j_call: TRBJ2-7
d_call: TRBD1
clone_size: .
v_call: TRBV7-2
cdr3_aa: CASSLVAGGKYEQYF
cdr3_nt: TGTGCCAGCAGCTTAGTTGCAGGGGGCAAATACGAGCAGTACTTC

j_call: TRBJ1-2
d_call: TRBD1
clone_size: .
v_call: TRBV11-2
cdr3_aa: CASSLGDRGGYGYTF
cdr3_nt: TGTGCCAGCAGCTTAGGCGACAGGGGCGGCTATGGCTACACCTTC

j_call: TRBJ1-1
d_call: TRBD1
clone_size: .
v_call: TRBV28
cdr3_aa: CASSLGQGGTEAFF
cdr3_nt: TGTGCCAGCAGTTTAGGACAGGGAGGGACTGAAGCTTTCTTT

j_call: TRBJ2-7
d_call: TRBD2
clone_size: .
v_call: TRBV10-3
cdr3_aa: CAIRPSSGRNSYEQYF
cdr3_nt: TGTGCCATCAGACCGTCTAGCGGGAGGAACTCCTACGAGCAGTACTTC

j_call: TRBJ2-3
d_call: TRBD1
clone_size: few
v_call: TRBV6-5
cdr3_aa: CASSYTWDSTDTQYF
cdr3_nt: TGTGCCAGCAGTTACACTTGGGACAGTACAGATACGCAGTATTTT

j_call: TRBJ1-1
d_call: .
clone_size: .
v_call: TRBV11-3
cdr3_aa: CASSFRGGNTEAFF
cdr3_nt: TGTGCCAGCAGCTTTCGGGGAGGTAACACTGAAGCTTTCTTT

j_call: TRBJ2-3
d_call: TRBD2
clone_size: .
v_call: TRBV7-9
cdr3_aa: CASSLAAGGVFTDTQYF
cdr3_nt: TGTGCCAGCAGCTTAGCAGCGGGGGGCGTTTTTACAGATACGCAGTATTTT

j_call: TRBJ2-1
d_call: TRBD1
clone_size: .
v_call: TRBV7-9
cdr3_aa: CASSFTGATYNEQFF
cdr3_nt: TGTGCCAGCAGCTTCACAGGGGCCACCTACAATGAGCAGTTCTTC

j_call: TRBJ1-4
d_call: TRBD1
clone_size: once
v_call: TRBV7-2
cdr3_aa: CASSLTGEPGEKLFF
cdr3_nt: TGTGCCAGCAGCTTGACAGGGGAGCCGGGTGAAAAACTGTTTTTT

j_call: TRBJ2-3
d_call: .
clone_size: .
v_call: TRBV4-2
cdr3_aa: CASSQDRQRSTDTQYF
cdr3_nt: TGTGCCAGCAGCCAAGATCGTCAGAGGAGCACAGATACGCAGTATTTT

j_call: TRBJ2-7
d_call: .
clone_size: .
v_call: TRBV6-5
cdr3_aa: CASSYSRGEQYF
cdr3_nt: TGTGCCAGCAGTTACTCCCGAGGGGAGCAGTACTTC

j_call: TRBJ2-7
d_call: TRBD1
clone_size: .
v_call: TRBV5-5
cdr3_aa: CASSPRTGGYEQYF
cdr3_nt: TGTGCCAGCAGCCCCAGGACAGGGGGCTACGAGCAGTACTTC

j_call: TRBJ2-7
d_call: TRBD1
clone_size: .
v_call: TRBV28
cdr3_aa: CASISRSGTGAF
cdr3_nt: TGTGCCAGCATCTCCCGTTCCGGGACAGGGGCTTTC

j_call: TRBJ1-2
d_call: .
clone_size: .
v_call: TRBV5-4
cdr3_aa: CASSLETGNYGYTF
cdr3_nt: TGTGCCAGCAGCTTGGAAACAGGGAACTATGGCTACACCTTC

j_call: TRBJ1-6
d_call: TRBD1
clone_size: .
v_call: TRBV2
cdr3_aa: CASSARQGANSPLHF
cdr3_nt: TGTGCCAGCAGTGCCCGACAGGGGGCTAATTCACCCCTCCACTTT

j_call: TRBJ2-7
d_call: .
clone_size: .
v_call: TRBV2
cdr3_aa: CASREQAISYEQYF
cdr3_nt: TGTGCCAGCAGGGAACAGGCTATCTCCTACGAGCAGTACTTC

j_call: TRBJ2-6
d_call: TRBD1
clone_size: .
v_call: TRBV27
cdr3_aa: CASSFSGQGRPGANVLTF
cdr3_nt: TGTGCCAGCAGCTTCTCGGGACAGGGTCGTCCTGGGGCCAACGTCCTGACTTTC

j_call: TRBJ2-3
d_call: TRBD2
clone_size: .
v_call: TRBV10-3
cdr3_aa: CAIRPSGGTDTQYF
cdr3_nt: TGTGCCATCAGGCCTAGCGGGGGCACAGATACGCAGTATTTT

j_call: TRBJ2-7
d_call: .
clone_size: .
v_call: TRBV7-9
cdr3_aa: CASSLDLGDGDEQYF
cdr3_nt: TGTGCCAGCAGCTTAGACCTCGGTGACGGGGACGAGCAGTACTTC